This TCR beta chain is drawn from a study of shared clonotypes between healthy human individuals. This clone turned up a few times. Division of CD4+ cells produced a CD45RA+ naive subset and a CD45RA-negative memory subset. The CDR3 totals 13 residues. Germline V gene sequence: CDR1 MNHEY, CDR2 SVGAGI. V dropped 5 bases and J dropped 2 bases, with 9 bases sitting between them. The table came from immunoSEQ multiplex PCR; TCRdb's copy has only in-frame clones and leaves some out. The data show 150,000 to 200,000 clones, with 80% to 95% seen just once and 0.067% held by the top ten. The chain links TRBV6-5 to TRBJ1-2, with no clear D. Sequenced material: naive CD4+ T cells sorted from blood. The subset was: CD45RA+ positively selected. This receptor was taken from a woman under 40 in good health. CDR3 region: CASSMTRNYGYTF. The CDR3 DNA follows: TGTGCCAGCAGTATGACACGGAACTATGGCTACACCTTC.